A selection of T cell receptor beta chains follows, all from one sample in a study of regulatory T cells in long-lasting Graves disease. MiXCR was run by TCRdb on the multiplex PCR reads, yielding one entry per CDR3 protein. The profile shows roughly 500,000 distinct CDR3 sequences, about 13% of them singletons. In addition, the sample was reused for a study of T cells in Graves' hyperthyroidism and ophthalmopathy.

The sequencing here drew on peripheral blood mononuclear cells (PBMCs), taken at new diagnosis, from a patient treated with antithyroid drugs. These receptors all stem from a man between 25 and 39 years old with Graves disease. Both conserved end residues are part of each CDR3. D genes are given only for firm matches. The listing skips clone size in some rows; elsewhere it reads once, few, many or a size class.

j_gene,d_gene,v_gene,abundance,CDR3nt,CDR3aa
TRBJ1-1,NA,TRBV29-1,many,TGCAGCGGTCGGGTGGGCACTGAAGCTTTCTTT,CSGRVGTEAFF
TRBJ2-3,NA,TRBV2,NA,TGTGCCAGCAGTAACAGGGTTAGCACAAATACGCAGTATTTT,CASSNRVSTNTQYF
TRBJ1-1,TRBD1,TRBV7-3,many,TGTGCCAGCAGCCACGGACAGGGGAGCACTGAAGCTTTCTTT,CASSHGQGSTEAFF
TRBJ2-1,TRBD1,TRBV5-1,many,TGCGCCAGCAGCTTGCGATGGCCGGGACAGGTGGTACAATTTGCCTACAATGAGCAGTTCTTC,CASSLRWPGQVVQFAYNEQFF
TRBJ2-3,NA,TRBV5-1,many,TGCGCCAGCAGCTTGGAAACGGGAAAAGATACGCAGTATTTT,CASSLETGKDTQYF
TRBJ1-2,TRBD1,TRBV28,many,TGTGCCAGCAGATCGACAGGGGCCTATGGCTACACCTTC,CASRSTGAYGYTF
TRBJ1-1,NA,TRBV28,NA,TGTGCCAGCAGTATTGCGGCGGCGGCTGAAGCTTTCTTT,CASSIAAAAEAFF
TRBJ2-5,NA,TRBV5-8,NA,TGTGCCAGCAGCTTCAAGAAAGCTGGGGAGACCCAGTACTTC,CASSFKKAGETQYF
TRBJ2-7,NA,TRBV2,many,TGTGCCAGCAGTGATTTGGCGGGTGTCTCCTACGAGCAGTACTTC,CASSDLAGVSYEQYF
TRBJ2-1,TRBD1,TRBV20-1,many,TGCAGTGCTGGAAGACAGGGGCTTGAGCAGTTCTTC,CSAGRQGLEQFF
TRBJ2-7,TRBD1,TRBV19,NA,TGTGCCAGTAGTCGGCAGGGGGCGTTCAACGAGCAGTACTTC,CASSRQGAFNEQYF
TRBJ2-1,NA,TRBV5-8,many,TGTGCCAGCACCTCTGACTATGAGCAGTTCTTC,CASTSDYEQFF
TRBJ2-3,TRBD2,TRBV4-1,NA,TGCGCCAGCAGCCAACTGACTAGCAGGGAGGTAGATACGCAGTATTTT,CASSQLTSREVDTQYF
TRBJ2-1,NA,TRBV7-8,many,TGTGCCAGCAGCTTCCTAGGGCAAGAGGGAGTCAATGAGCAGTTCTTC,CASSFLGQEGVNEQFF
TRBJ2-7,NA,TRBV11-1,many,TGTGCCAGCAGCCCAAGGACAGTCTCCTACGAGCAGTACTTC,CASSPRTVSYEQYF
TRBJ2-1,NA,TRBV9,many,TGTGCCAGCAGCGTAGAGGCAGGGTACAATGAGCAGTTCTTC,CASSVEAGYNEQFF
TRBJ2-7,NA,TRBV27,few,TGTGCCAGCAGTAAAAAACAGGGTTACGAGCAGTACTTC,CASSKKQGYEQYF
TRBJ1-5,NA,TRBV6-1,many,TGTGCCAGCAGGCTTGACAGGTTCGATCAGCCCCAGCATTTT,CASRLDRFDQPQHF
TRBJ1-6,NA,TRBV10-3,many,TGTGCCATCAGTGGGGCAGGGGATTCACCCCTCCACTTT,CAISGAGDSPLHF
TRBJ2-1,NA,TRBV18,NA,TGTGCCAGCTCATCCTTAGAGGTCCAAGGTGAGCAGTTCTTC,CASSSLEVQGEQFF
TRBJ2-5,NA,TRBV30,few,TGTGCCTGGAGTAGTTGGAACCAAGAGACCCAGTACTTC,CAWSSWNQETQYF
TRBJ2-2,TRBD1,TRBV29-1,many,TGCAGCGTTGGGAGGACAGGGATGAACACCGGGGAGCTGTTTTTT,CSVGRTGMNTGELFF
TRBJ2-2,NA,TRBV5-1,NA,TGCGCCAGCAGCTTGCAGGCAGACACCGGGGAGCTGTTTTTT,CASSLQADTGELFF
TRBJ2-1,NA,TRBV24-1,many,TGTGCCACCAGTGATTTGGGCAGGGACCCTTACAATGAGCAGTTCTTC,CATSDLGRDPYNEQFF
TRBJ2-3,TRBD2,TRBV7-9,few,TGTGCCAGCAGCTTACGGCGACTAGCGCCAGATACGCAGTATTTT,CASSLRRLAPDTQYF
TRBJ2-1,NA,TRBV7-9,few,TGTGCCAGCAGCTTAGCTCACTCAGTGTACAATGAGCAGTTCTTC,CASSLAHSVYNEQFF
TRBJ2-1,TRBD2,TRBV20-1,many,TGCAGTGCTGAGTTAGCGGGAGGGCCAAGTGAGCAGTTCTTC,CSAELAGGPSEQFF
TRBJ2-3,NA,TRBV20-1,few,TGCAGTGCCCAGAAGTCAGGGGACCACACAGATACGCAGTATTTT,CSAQKSGDHTDTQYF
TRBJ2-2,NA,TRBV7-3,NA,TGTGCCAGCAGCTTAACGGCGGGGGCAGGGGGAAGGACCGGGGAGCTGTTTTTT,CASSLTAGAGGRTGELFF
TRBJ1-1,NA,TRBV2,many,TGTGCCAGCAGTGCGGACGGGAACACTGAAGCTTTCTTT,CASSADGNTEAFF
TRBJ2-7,NA,TRBV2,many,TGTGCCAGCAGCGTTCGCGCGACCGCCTACGAGCAGTACTTC,CASSVRATAYEQYF
TRBJ1-2,TRBD1,TRBV18,NA,TGTGCCAGCTCACCACGGATGGCAGGGGGCGACTCGGACGGCTACACCTTC,CASSPRMAGGDSDGYTF
TRBJ2-2,NA,TRBV5-1,NA,TGCGCCAGCGACCCTGGGGGCACAGGGCTTACCGGGGAGCTGTTTTTT,CASDPGGTGLTGELFF
TRBJ2-5,TRBD2,TRBV11-2,many,TGTGCCAGCAGCTTAGAAGGAATCGGGGGGACCGAGACCCAGTACTTC,CASSLEGIGGTETQYF
TRBJ2-3,NA,TRBV2,many,TGTGCCAGCAGTGGCGACCCTCCAGATACGCAGTATTTT,CASSGDPPDTQYF
TRBJ2-6,TRBD2,TRBV19,NA,TGTGCCAGTCACCTAGCGGGCATCTCTGGGGCCAACGTCCTGACTTTC,CASHLAGISGANVLTF
TRBJ2-5,NA,TRBV20-1,many,TGCAGTGCTAGCGATGAGACCCAGTACTTC,CSASDETQYF
TRBJ2-7,TRBD2,TRBV6-1,many,TGTGCCAGCAGCACTAGCGGGAGGTTATACGAGCAGTACTTC,CASSTSGRLYEQYF
TRBJ2-5,TRBD2,TRBV6-9,many,TGTGCCAGCAGTTACCCCGGGGGGGAGGAGACCCAGTACTTC,CASSYPGGEETQYF
TRBJ2-7,TRBD2,TRBV10-3,many,TGTGCCACCGGACTAGAACCAATCTACGAGCAGTACTTC,CATGLEPIYEQYF
TRBJ2-7,TRBD2,TRBV20-1,NA,TGCAGTGCTAGATGGGCCTTGGGTGGGACGGGAGGCCCAGTGGGGCAGTACTTC,CSARWALGGTGGPVGQYF
TRBJ2-6,NA,TRBV18,few,TGTGCCAGCTCACTTACATCCCCTGGGGCCAACGTCCTGACTTTC,CASSLTSPGANVLTF
TRBJ2-7,NA,TRBV5-1,many,TGCGCCAGCAGCTTGGGTTCAACGGACGAGCAGTACTTC,CASSLGSTDEQYF
TRBJ2-1,NA,TRBV2,many,TGTGCCACCCCCGTGGCTCTCTCTCCTATTAATGAGCAGTTCTTC,CATPVALSPINEQFF
TRBJ2-7,NA,TRBV29-1,few,TGCAGCGCCACGGAACGACCGAGCTCCTACGAGCAGTACTTC,CSATERPSSYEQYF
TRBJ2-7,NA,TRBV28,many,TGTGCCAGCAGCGGGGGACGGGATGACTACGAGCAGTACTTC,CASSGGRDDYEQYF
TRBJ2-7,NA,TRBV30,many,TGTGCCTGGAATAATGAGCCCGGGGAGGAGCAGTACTTC,CAWNNEPGEEQYF
TRBJ2-5,TRBD2,TRBV6-1,NA,TGTGCCAGCAGCCAAACTAGCGGTCAAGAGACCCAGTACTTC,CASSQTSGQETQYF
TRBJ1-4,NA,TRBV5-6,NA,TGTGCCAGCAGAAGGGGGAACTTCGATGAAAAACTGTTTTTT,CASRRGNFDEKLFF
TRBJ2-7,NA,TRBV27,many,TGTGCCAGCTCTCAATACGGGTACGAGCAGTACTTC,CASSQYGYEQYF
TRBJ2-1,TRBD1,TRBV12-5,many,TGTGCTAGTGGACCTGCCGGGACAGGGGCGCACAATGAGCAGTTCTTC,CASGPAGTGAHNEQFF
TRBJ2-1,NA,TRBV9,once,TGTGCCAACTCCCTAAACATCTACAATGAGCAGTTCTTC,CANSLNIYNEQFF
TRBJ1-4,TRBD1,TRBV7-9,many,TGTGCCAGCAGCTTAGGGACAGGGGATGAAAAACTGTTTTTT,CASSLGTGDEKLFF
TRBJ1-5,NA,TRBV12-3/TRBV12-4,few,TGTGCCAGCAGTAGGGCAGCGGGTCAGCCCCAGCATTTT,CASSRAAGQPQHF